The T cell receptor (beta chain) under discussion was sequenced for a study of human T cells and chemical hapten exposure. The time point denotes: pre-sensitization, week 0. The treatment was: therapeutic diphenylcyclopropenone sensitization with weekly scalp DPC. CDR1 is SQVTM, CDR2 ANQGSEA, per germline. The CDR3 covers 12 residues. V was pared by 3 bases and J by 5 bases, with 11 bases between. This clonotype occurred many times. TCRdb called the RACE reads again in MiXCR, with one record for every CDR3 protein. The sample holds roughly 120,000 distinct CDR3 sequences, approximately 15% seen once. This chain connects TRBV29-1 to TRBJ2-7; D gene ambiguous. This sequence was found in a young woman with alopecia areata. Some clones in this sample may be carry-over from other donors' samples. This material consisted of whole blood, taken in connection with sensitization to the hapten diphenylcyclopropenone (DPC). CDR3: CSVDGARDEQYF. CDR3 in DNA: TGCAGCGTTGACGGAGCTAGAGACGAGCAGTACTTC.